One sample yielded the 30 T cell receptor beta chains listed below, sequenced in a study of identical twins. One entry per CDR3 protein results from TCRdb running MiXCR on the 5' RACE reads. The top ten hold approximately 3.6% of the sample, which has around 240,000 distinct CDR3 sequences, roughly 7% seen once. This sample was shared with a second study, whose subject was yellow fever vaccine responses in identical twins.

What was sequenced was memory (CD45RO+) T cells sorted from blood. These receptors originate from a young woman in good health.

This clonotype turned up a few times. The J gene is TRBJ2-5, the V gene TRBV5-5; 10 bases line up with TRBD2. The CDR3 covers 15 residues. CDR1 is SGHKS and CDR2 is YYEKEE in the germline V gene (reference sequence). V shed 4 bases and J 3 bases; nucleotides not matched to a gene: 6. The CDR3 region has the DNA TGTGCCAGCAGCCCCGGACTAGCGGATAAAGAGACCCAGTACTTC. Amino acid sequence: CASSPGLADKETQYF. The whole variable domain, filled in from reference TRBV5-5 and TRBJ2-5, reads DAGVTQSPTHLIKTRGQQVTLRCSPISGHKSVSWYQQVLGQGPQFIFQYYEKEERGRGNFPDRFSARQFPNYSSELNVNALLLGDSALYLCASSPGLADKETQYFGPGTRLLVL.

This clonotype has more than one count but fewer than ten. The rearrangement links TRBV5-1 to TRBJ1-6; unclear D gene. The CDR3 is made up of 15 amino acids. Germline values: CDR1 SGHRS, CDR2 YFSETQ. The V end was cut by 0 bases, the J end by 5 bases, with 9 bases between. This CDR3 is CASSLVASNNSPLHF. CDR3 nucleotides: TGCGCCAGCAGCTTGGTGGCATCGAATAATTCACCCCTCCACTTT.

This clonotype was counted only a few times. The genes are TRBV7-8 and TRBJ2-3; the match to TRBD1 covers 10 bases. Germline CDR1 SGHVS, CDR2 FQNEAQ. CDR3 length: 15 residues. Unmatched junction bases numbered 2, after V lost 4 bases and J lost 1 base. CDR3 residues: CASSSGTGGTDTQYF. CDR3 DNA: TGTGCCAGCAGCTCCGGGACAGGGGGCACAGATACGCAGTATTTT.

This clonotype has ten or more counts. The V and J genes are TRBV27 and TRBJ1-5; perhaps TRBD1 as D (6 bases). The V end lost 3 bases, the J end lost 1 base, and 13 bases lay between the germline ends. The CDR3 contains 16 residues. Germline V lookup: CDR1 MNHEY, CDR2 SMNVEV (reference sequence). DNA of the CDR3: TGTGCCAGCAGTTTTGAAGGGAGGGGGAGCAATCAGCCCCAGCATTTT. This codes for CASSFEGRGSNQPQHF.

The chain combines TRBV4-1 with TRBJ2-5; D possibly corresponds to TRBD2 (6 bases). Germline lookup yields CDR1 MGHRA and CDR2 YSYEKL. Trimming removed 4 bases from V and 5 bases from J, with 14 bases in between. The CDR3 spans 14 residues. CDR3 in DNA: TGCGCCAGCAGCCCAGGCGGAGGAGGGGAGACCCAGTACTTC. This sequence encodes CASSPGGGGETQYF.

In its sample, this clonotype was seen a few times. J is TRBJ2-7 and V is TRBV7-2, with TRBD2 as a possible D gene (5 bases). This CDR3 spans 13 amino acids. The germline V gene has CDR1 SGHTA and CDR2 FQGNSA. Between the trimmed V and J ends, which lost 10 bases and 4 bases, there was a span of 17 bases. CDR3: CATSRAEIYEQYF. CDR3 DNA: TGTGCCACATCTAGAGCGGAGATATACGAGCAGTACTTC.

The chain uses TRBV2 and TRBJ2-5, with no clear D. V lost 8 bases and J lost 6, with 10 bases in between. The CDR3 covers 11 residues. The germline gives CDR1 SNHLY, CDR2 FYNNEI. For the CDR3, the DNA is TGTGCCAGCGGGATAAAAAAGACCCAGTACTTC. Its translation is CASGIKKTQYF.

In this sample, this clonotype turned up a few times. The chain employs TRBV20-1 and TRBJ1-2; weak D call: TRBD1 (5 bases). Germline CDR1 reads DFQATT; CDR2 reads SNEGSKA (reference sequence). The CDR3 runs 14 residues. Trimming shortened V by 5 bases and J by 0 bases, and 13 bases separated the two germline ends. The CDR3 here is CSAVERGANYGYTF. DNA for the CDR3: TGCAGTGCTGTTGAAAGGGGAGCTAACTATGGCTACACCTTC.

Remarks on this clonotype: The junction departs from the called germline gene at one end, perhaps through a read error. The chain is built from TRBV6-5 and TRBJ2-1, with 8 bases that match TRBD2. There are 16 residues in the CDR3. Germline V gene data show CDR1 as MNHEY and CDR2 as SVGAGI. The CDR3 sequence: CASSDSGAGGFNEQFF. CDR3 in DNA: TGTGCCAGCAGTGACTCTGGGGCGGGAGGATTTAATGAGCAGTTCTTC.

This clonotype was observed many times. The rearrangement joins TRBV9 to TRBJ2-2, with D perhaps matching TRBD1 (6 bases). Trimming removed 5 bases from V and 0 bases from J, with 14 bases in between. Germline CDR1 reads SGDLS; CDR2 reads YYNGEE. CDR3 length: 16 residues. CDR3 loop: CASSGGGGANTGELFF. The CDR3 DNA follows: TGTGCCAGCAGTGGTGGGGGCGGCGCGAACACCGGGGAGCTGTTTTTT.

This clonotype was seen at least ten times. The chain uses TRBV12-3 or TRBV12-4 and TRBJ2-7, with unresolved D. V was shortened by 2 bases and J by 7 bases, with 9 bases between the two germline ends. The CDR3 spans 12 residues. In DNA form, the CDR3 reads TGTGCCAGCAGTTTAACAAAAGGAGAGCAGTACTTC. Residues: CASSLTKGEQYF.

A few counts support this clonotype. V usage is TRBV27 and J usage is TRBJ2-7; D remains unclear. CDR1 and CDR2 from the germline V gene are MNHEY and SMNVEV (reference sequence). This CDR3 comprises 14 residues. V lost 3 bases and J 0 bases, leaving 9 bases between the germline ends. The CDR3, as DNA: TGTGCCAGCAGTTTTCTGGCGGCCTCCTACGAGCAGTACTTC. This encodes CASSFLAASYEQYF.

In this sample, this clonotype turned up a few times. The chain combines TRBV2 with TRBJ2-1; 10 nucleotides align to TRBD1. The germline V gene encodes CDR1 SNHLY and CDR2 FYNNEI. The CDR3 totals 15 residues. Trimming removed 4 bases from V and 4 bases from J; junction bases left unmatched: 4. The CDR3 sequence: CASSAGQGMYNEQFF. In DNA, the CDR3 is TGTGCCAGCAGTGCGGGACAGGGGATGTACAATGAGCAGTTCTTC.

This clonotype has only a few counts. This rearrangement joins TRBV20-1 to TRBJ2-1, with 9 bases fitting TRBD2. This CDR3 is built from 15 residues. Germline V lookup: CDR1 DFQATT, CDR2 SNEGSKA (reference sequence). J lost 7 bases, V lost 2 bases, and 9 bases had no gene match. CDR3 sequence: CSARFAGGRVNEQFF. The CDR3 nucleotides read TGCAGTGCTAGATTTGCTGGCGGGAGGGTTAATGAGCAGTTCTTC.

This clonotype occurred a few times. The chain couples TRBV11-2 to TRBJ2-3; 7 nucleotides agree with TRBD2. The germline CDR1 and CDR2 sequences are SGHAT and FQNNGV. The CDR3 is made up of 16 amino acids. Germline trimming cut 1 base from V and 1 base from J; bases unmatched to any gene: 5. The CDR3 sequence is CASSLGPSGRTDTQYF. CDR3 coding DNA: TGTGCCAGCAGCTTAGGGCCTAGCGGCCGCACAGATACGCAGTATTTT.

There are a few counts of this clonotype. V gene TRBV11-2 combines with J gene TRBJ2-2; D may be TRBD1 (5 bases). Germline V gene data show CDR1 as SGHAT and CDR2 as FQNNGV. V shed 5 bases and J shed 6 bases, with 13 bases lying between them. This CDR3 contains 14 residues. The CDR3 DNA follows: TGTGCCAGCAGCCCCCAAGGGGTATCCGGGGAGCTGTTTTTT. It is translated as CASSPQGVSGELFF.

This clonotype turned up a few times. V gene TRBV3-1 combines with J gene TRBJ2-7, with D perhaps matching TRBD1 (5 bases). Germline CDR1 is LGHDT and CDR2 is YNNKEL (reference sequence). The CDR3 runs to 14 residues. With 4 bases removed from V and 2 bases from J, the gap between germline ends came to 12 bases. For the CDR3, the DNA is TGTGCCAGCAGCCGAAGGACACTCCCCTACGAGCAGTACTTC. Protein product: CASSRRTLPYEQYF.

This clonotype turned up a few times. V is TRBV4-2 and J is TRBJ2-1, with 8 bases that match TRBD2. Germline trimming cut 1 base from V and 8 bases from J; bases unmatched to any gene: 13. This CDR3 has 17 residues. Per the germline V gene, CDR1 is LGHNA and CDR2 is YNFKEQ. The CDR3: CASSQVQERGLPYEQFF. The DNA of the CDR3 is TGTGCCAGCAGCCAAGTTCAGGAGCGGGGGCTCCCATATGAGCAGTTCTTC.

This clonotype has just a few counts. The chain couples TRBV5-1 to TRBJ2-7; the match to TRBD1 covers 9 bases. This CDR3 comprises 15 residues. V trimming: 4 bases; J trimming: 4 bases; junction bases outside the gene matches: 9. In germline, CDR1 is SGHRS, CDR2 YFSETQ. In DNA form, the CDR3 reads TGCGCCAGCAGCCCGGGGGACAGGGCAATATACGAGCAGTACTTC. Encoded protein: CASSPGDRAIYEQYF.

The J gene is TRBJ2-1, the V gene TRBV5-1; a weak D match, TRBD1 (6 bases). The germline V and J ends were trimmed by 0 bases and 6 bases, with 10 bases remaining between them. The CDR3 totals 14 residues. The V gene's germline CDR1 is SGHRS and CDR2 YFSETQ. DNA of the CDR3: TGCGCCAGCAGCTTGGAAGTAGGGGGCAATGAGCAGTTCTTC. It encodes CASSLEVGGNEQFF.

The rearrangement uses TRBV2 and TRBJ2-5; no reliable D call. Germline CDR1 SNHLY, CDR2 FYNNEI. Trimming cost V 5 bases and J 0 bases, with 7 bases left between them. This CDR3 has 13 residues. CDR3 sequence (DNA): TGTGCCAGCAGTCCGAAGTACCAAGAGACCCAGTACTTC. Its protein is CASSPKYQETQYF.

A few counts support this clonotype. V gene TRBV4-1 combines with J gene TRBJ2-5, with 15 bases aligning to TRBD2. This CDR3 is 17 amino acids long. Germline V lookup: CDR1 MGHRA, CDR2 YSYEKL. J lost 2 bases, V lost 2 bases, and 3 bases had no gene match. The CDR3: CASSQLGLAGGQETQYF. The CDR3 DNA follows: TGCGCCAGCAGCCAACTTGGACTAGCGGGGGGGCAAGAGACCCAGTACTTC.

This clonotype was observed at least ten times. V usage is TRBV29-1 and J usage is TRBJ2-1; D unresolved. Germline lookup yields CDR1 SQVTM and CDR2 ANQGSEA. Trimming shortened V by 1 base and J by 9 bases, and 7 bases separated the two germline ends. This CDR3 is built from 11 residues. CDR3 protein: CSVEGRLEQFF. The CDR3 coding sequence is TGCAGCGTTGAAGGCCGACTTGAGCAGTTCTTC.

This clonotype was found many times. The chain couples TRBV7-2 to TRBJ2-1; TRBD2 is a possible D gene (5 bases). Trimming took 5 bases from V and 15 from J, leaving 14 bases between them. From germline, CDR1 is SGHTA and CDR2 FQGNSA. The CDR3 extends over 11 amino acids. The CDR3 loop is CASSEGVLSFF. The DNA of the CDR3 is TGTGCCAGCAGCGAGGGTGTTTTATCGTTCTTC.

This clonotype was seen many times. The chain employs TRBV10-2 and TRBJ2-2; tentatively, D is TRBD1 or TRBD2 (5 bases each). This CDR3 has 15 residues. The V and J ends lost 4 bases and 6 bases respectively, with 15 bases between them. Germline assignment: CDR1 WSHSY and CDR2 SAAADI. CDR3 protein: CASSGVRLGPGELFF. In DNA, the CDR3 is TGCGCCAGCAGTGGGGTCCGTCTGGGACCCGGGGAGCTGTTTTTT.

In its sample, this clonotype was seen many times. The V gene is TRBV27, the J gene TRBJ1-4; 12 nucleotides agree with TRBD1. CDR1 and CDR2 (germline): MNHEY, SMNVEV (reference sequence). Unmatched junction bases numbered 11, after V lost 8 bases and J lost 10 bases. This CDR3 contains 15 residues. This CDR3 reads CASSILGQGAGKLFF. In nucleotides, the CDR3 is TGTGCCAGCTCCATATTGGGACAGGGGGCTGGAAAACTGTTTTTT.

V and J are TRBV18 and TRBJ1-5; the match to TRBD1 covers 11 bases. Per germline, CDR1 KGHSH and CDR2 LQKENI. Trimming cost V 5 bases and J 0 bases; bases outside gene matches: 0. The CDR3 loop spans 15 amino acids. The CDR3 is CASSGQGASNQPQHF. The CDR3 nucleotides are TGTGCCAGCTCAGGACAGGGGGCTAGCAATCAGCCCCAGCATTTT.

The chain is built from TRBV6-5 and TRBJ2-5; D is uncertain. Looked up from germline, CDR1 is MNHEY and CDR2 is SVGAGI. The CDR3 contains 14 residues. Trimming removed 0 bases at V and 9 bases at J, with 14 bases between. In DNA, the CDR3 is TGTGCCAGCAGTTACTCGTCGGCTGGATCGGCCCAGTACTTC. It encodes CASSYSSAGSAQYF.

This chain links TRBV4-2 with TRBJ2-1; D gene unclear. The CDR3 extends over 16 amino acids. V dropped 5 bases and J dropped 0 bases, with 14 bases sitting between them. Per the germline V gene, CDR1 is LGHNA and CDR2 is YNFKEQ. This chain's CDR3 is CASSSEGVSSYNEQFF. The CDR3 region has the DNA TGTGCCAGCAGCTCGGAAGGCGTAAGCTCCTACAATGAGCAGTTCTTC.

This clonotype appeared many times. This chain links TRBV28 with TRBJ2-1; 8 positions match TRBD2. The CDR3 has 16 amino acids. Germline CDR1 is MDHEN and CDR2 is SYDVKM. The trim removed 3 bases at V and 4 bases at J, leaving 8 bases unmatched. The CDR3, as DNA: TGTGCCAGCAGTTTGAGTGGCGGGAGGCGGTACAATGAGCAGTTCTTC. Translating it yields CASSLSGGRRYNEQFF. The full variable domain, its missing parts supplied by reference TRBV28 and TRBJ2-1, is DVKVTQSSRYLVKRTGEKVFLECVQDMDHENMFWYRQDPGLGLRLIYFSYDVKMKEKGDIPEGYSVSREKKERFSLILESASTNQTSMYLCASSLSGGRRYNEQFFGPGTRLTVL.